The rows below give T cell receptor beta chains drawn from one sample of a study of blood T cell repertoires in COVID-19. Only in-frame clones appear in the TCRdb table, and some are missing; sequencing was by immunoSEQ multiplex PCR. The data hold tens of thousands of clones, with roughly 80% observed a single time. The sample was peripheral blood. These receptors were taken from a human donor in a cohort sampled during active or convalescent COVID-19. CDR3s include the opening cysteine and the closing phenylalanine or tryptophan. A D gene is named only where the DNA matches it firmly. Size is omitted from some rows. Given values are once, few, many or a class for expanded clones.

>TRBD1|TRBV4-1|-|TRBJ1-4
TGCGCCAGCAGCCCCGGACAGGTCAGGGTAGAGGAAAAACTGTTTTTT
CASSPGQVRVEEKLFF
>-|TRBV5-4|-|TRBJ1-1
TGTGCCAGCAGCTTGCCCCAGGGGCTAAGAAACACTGAAGCTTTCTTT
CASSLPQGLRNTEAFF
>TRBD1|TRBV7-2|-|TRBJ2-3
TGTGCCAGCAGCCAGGGACAGGGTAGGGGTCGGTATTTT
CASSQGQGRGRYF
>-|TRBV15|-|TRBJ1-5
TGTGCCACCAGCAGAGTAGGGGCAAGCAATCAGCCCCAGCATTTT
CATSRVGASNQPQHF
>-|TRBV6-5|medium-sized|TRBJ1-5
TGTGTCCCGGCGGCGGGGTGGCAGCCCCAGCATTTT
CVPAAGWQPQHF
>-|TRBV6-2/TRBV6-3|-|TRBJ1-6
TGTGCCAGCAGTTACTCGAAAGGGAGCTCCTATAATTCACCCCTCCACTTT
CASSYSKGSSYNSPLHF
>-|TRBV5-1|-|TRBJ1-1
TGCGCCAGCAGCTGGGAGGGGTTGGGCACTGAAGCTTTCTTT
CASSWEGLGTEAFF
>TRBD1|TRBV24-1|few|TRBJ2-3
TGTGCCACCAGTGAAACAGGGGGCGCAGGAGATACGCAGTATTTT
CATSETGGAGDTQYF
>-|TRBV7-8|-|TRBJ1-2
TGTGCCAGCAGCCATAGGAACACAGCTAACTATGGCTACACCTTC
CASSHRNTANYGYTF
>-|TRBV7-2|-|TRBJ2-1
TGTGCCAGCAGCTCTCATTCGGGGAGGAATGAGCAGTTCTTC
CASSSHSGRNEQFF
>-|TRBV24-1|once|TRBJ2-5
TGTGCCACCAGCCAAGGAGATGGGGAGACCCAGTACTTC
CATSQGDGETQYF
>-|TRBV24-1|-|TRBJ2-3
TGTGCCACCAGTGATTTTACTGAAGATACGCAGTATTTT
CATSDFTEDTQYF
>-|TRBV4-2|medium-sized|TRBJ2-4
TGTGCCAGCAGCCAAGGGCTAGGGGCGAGTTACCAGTACTTC
CASSQGLGASYQYF
>-|TRBV11-2|-|TRBJ2-7
TGTGCCAGCAGCTTAGACAACTACTCCTACGAGCAGTACTTC
CASSLDNYSYEQYF
>TRBD2|TRBV6-5|-|TRBJ2-7
TGTGCCAGCAGCCCCCCGGGGGGGATGGAGCAGTACTTC
CASSPPGGMEQYF
>TRBD1|TRBV9|-|TRBJ2-6
TGTGCCAGTGGGGACAGGCGAGGTTTAGGTGGGGCCAACGTCCTGACTTTC
CASGDRRGLGGANVLTF
>-|TRBV6-2/TRBV6-3|-|TRBJ1-3
TGTGCCAGCAGTTACTCGACCGGGTCTACTGGAAACACCATATATTTT
CASSYSTGSTGNTIYF
>TRBD1|TRBV6-1|few|TRBJ1-5
TGTGCCAGCAGTGAAGTCGACCAGGGGGCTATCAATCAGCCCCAGCATTTT
CASSEVDQGAINQPQHF
>TRBD1|TRBV3-1/TRBV3-2|-|TRBJ1-6
TGTGCCAGCAGCCAAGGGCCCCGGACAGGGGGCAGCTCCTATAATTCACCCCTCCACTTT
CASSQGPRTGGSSYNSPLHF
>-|TRBV7-9|-|TRBJ2-3
TGTGCCAGCAGCTTACCAGGGGCAGATACGCAGTATTTT
CASSLPGADTQYF
>TRBD1|TRBV14|-|TRBJ1-1
TGTGCCAGCAGCTGGGACAGGAACACTGAAGCTTTCTTT
CASSWDRNTEAFF
>TRBD1|TRBV4-3|-|TRBJ1-1
TGCGCCAGCAGCCAAGGAGGCGGGACAGTGAACACTGAAGCTTTCTTT
CASSQGGGTVNTEAFF
>-|TRBV7-2|-|TRBJ2-5
TGTGCCAGCAGCCGCCAAGGGACAAAGCAAGAGACCCAGTACTTC
CASSRQGTKQETQYF
>TRBD1|TRBV7-9|-|TRBJ1-4
TGTGCCAGCAGCCTTTCGACAGGGTTAAGTGAAAAACTGTTTTTT
CASSLSTGLSEKLFF
>-|TRBV3-1/TRBV3-2|-|TRBJ1-5
TGTGCCAGCAGCCAAGGGGCAGGGAATCAGCCCCAGCATTTT
CASSQGAGNQPQHF
>TRBD1|TRBV5-4|few|TRBJ2-5
TGTGCCAGCAGCTTGGGGACAGGGTGGAAGACCCAGTACTTC
CASSLGTGWKTQYF
>-|TRBV18|once|TRBJ1-2
TGTGCCAGCTCACCAGGAGGCGGCACCGGATATGGCTACACCTTC
CASSPGGGTGYGYTF
>-|TRBV5-1|-|TRBJ1-1
TGCGCCAGCAGCCCAGCTAGGGGCCAGGGGAAAACTGAAGCTTTCTTT
CASSPARGQGKTEAFF
>-|TRBV30|-|TRBJ2-1
TGTGCCTGGAGTGAAACGGGGGGCAACAATGAGCAGTTCTTC
CAWSETGGNNEQFF
>TRBD2|TRBV6-2/TRBV6-3|once|TRBJ2-5
TGTGCCAGCAGTTACGACGGGGGGAGGGTCCGCCAAGAGACCCAGTACTTC
CASSYDGGRVRQETQYF